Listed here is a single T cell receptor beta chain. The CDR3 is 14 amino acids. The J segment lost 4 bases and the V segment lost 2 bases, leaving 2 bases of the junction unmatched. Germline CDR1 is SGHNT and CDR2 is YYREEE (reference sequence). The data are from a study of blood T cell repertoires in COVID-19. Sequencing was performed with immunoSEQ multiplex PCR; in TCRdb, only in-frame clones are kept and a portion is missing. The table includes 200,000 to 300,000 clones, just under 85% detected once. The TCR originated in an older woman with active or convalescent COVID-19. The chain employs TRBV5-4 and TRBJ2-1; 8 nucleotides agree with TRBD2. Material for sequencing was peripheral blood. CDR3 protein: CASSLSGRYNEQFF. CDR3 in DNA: TGTGCCAGCAGCTTAAGCGGGAGATACAATGAGCAGTTCTTC.